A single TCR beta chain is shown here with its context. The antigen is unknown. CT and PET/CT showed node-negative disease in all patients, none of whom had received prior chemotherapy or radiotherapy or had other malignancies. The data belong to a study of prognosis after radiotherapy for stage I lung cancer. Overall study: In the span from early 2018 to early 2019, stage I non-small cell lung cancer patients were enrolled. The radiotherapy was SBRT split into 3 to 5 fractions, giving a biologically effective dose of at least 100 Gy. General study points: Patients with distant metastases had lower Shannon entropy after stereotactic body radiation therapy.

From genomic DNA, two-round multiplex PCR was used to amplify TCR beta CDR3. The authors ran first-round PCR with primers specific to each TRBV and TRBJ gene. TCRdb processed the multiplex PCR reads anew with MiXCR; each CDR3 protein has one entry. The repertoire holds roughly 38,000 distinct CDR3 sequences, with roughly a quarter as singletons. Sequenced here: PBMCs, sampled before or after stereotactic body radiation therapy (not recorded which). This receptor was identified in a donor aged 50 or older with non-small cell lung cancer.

The chain's CDR3 is CASSQWTGGLTDTQYF. CDR3 coding DNA: TGTGCCAGCAGCCAGTGGACAGGTGGCCTCACAGATACGCAGTATTTT. The V and J genes are TRBV5-5 and TRBJ2-3, with 7 bases that match TRBD1. The CDR3 is 16 amino acids. Germline V gene sequence: CDR1 SGHKS, CDR2 YYEKEE (reference sequence). J lost 2 bases, V lost 4 bases, and 10 bases had no gene match.